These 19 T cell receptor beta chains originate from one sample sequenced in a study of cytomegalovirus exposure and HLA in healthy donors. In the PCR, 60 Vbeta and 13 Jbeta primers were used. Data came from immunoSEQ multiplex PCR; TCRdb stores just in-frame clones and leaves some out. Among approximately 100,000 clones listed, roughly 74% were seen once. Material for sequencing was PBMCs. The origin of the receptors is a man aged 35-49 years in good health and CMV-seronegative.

CDR3 sequence: CASSEGLLAGGSGYEQYF. In nucleotides, the CDR3 is TGTGCCAGCAGTGAAGGTCTGCTAGCGGGGGGGTCGGGCTACGAGCAGTACTTC. This chain connects TRBV2 to TRBJ2-7; 12 bases fit TRBD2. CDR3 length equals 18 residues. In germline, CDR1 is SNHLY, CDR2 FYNNEI. Unmatched junction bases numbered 10, after V lost 1 base and J lost 3 bases.

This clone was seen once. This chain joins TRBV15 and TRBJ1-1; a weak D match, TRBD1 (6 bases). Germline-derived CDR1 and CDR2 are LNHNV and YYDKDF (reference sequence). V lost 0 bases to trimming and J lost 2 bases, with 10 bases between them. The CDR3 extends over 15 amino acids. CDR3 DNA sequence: TGTGCCACCAGCAGAGAAACAGGGCTTAACACTGAAGCTTTCTTT. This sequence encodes CATSRETGLNTEAFF.

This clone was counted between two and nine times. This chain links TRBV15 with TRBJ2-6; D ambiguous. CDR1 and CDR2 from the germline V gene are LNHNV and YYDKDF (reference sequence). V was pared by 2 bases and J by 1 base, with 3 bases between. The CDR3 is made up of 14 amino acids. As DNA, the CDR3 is TGTGCCACCAGCAGAACTTCTGGGGCCAACGTCCTGACTTTC. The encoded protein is CATSRTSGANVLTF.

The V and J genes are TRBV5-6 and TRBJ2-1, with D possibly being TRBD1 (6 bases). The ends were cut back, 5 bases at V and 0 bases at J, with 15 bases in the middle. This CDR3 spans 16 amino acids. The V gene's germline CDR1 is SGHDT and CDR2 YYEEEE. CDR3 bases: TGTGCCAGCAGGCGGACGCCGACAGGCTCCTACAATGAGCAGTTCTTC. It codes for CASRRTPTGSYNEQFF.

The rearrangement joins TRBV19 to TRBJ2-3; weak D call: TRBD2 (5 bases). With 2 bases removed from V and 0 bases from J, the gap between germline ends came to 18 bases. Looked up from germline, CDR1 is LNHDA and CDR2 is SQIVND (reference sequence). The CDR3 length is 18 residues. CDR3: CASSISIGGRWSTDTQYF. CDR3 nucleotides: TGTGCCAGTAGTATAAGTATTGGAGGACGTTGGAGCACAGATACGCAGTATTTT.

CDR3 protein: CASRKGAPSYEQYF. Written as DNA, the CDR3 is TGTGCCAGCAGGAAGGGGGCCCCCTCCTACGAGCAGTACTTC. The chain carries TRBV6-1 and TRBJ2-7; TRBD1 agrees at 7 bases. This CDR3 region has 14 residues. V gave up 6 bases and J gave up 0 bases; unmatched junction bases: 5. Germline V CDR1 and CDR2: MNHNS, SASEGT.

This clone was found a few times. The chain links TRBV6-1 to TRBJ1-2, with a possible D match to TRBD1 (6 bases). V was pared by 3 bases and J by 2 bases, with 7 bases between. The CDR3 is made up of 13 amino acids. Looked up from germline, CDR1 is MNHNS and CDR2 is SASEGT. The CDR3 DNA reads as TGTGCCAGCAGTGAGACAGGCAACTATGGCTACACCTTC. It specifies CASSETGNYGYTF.

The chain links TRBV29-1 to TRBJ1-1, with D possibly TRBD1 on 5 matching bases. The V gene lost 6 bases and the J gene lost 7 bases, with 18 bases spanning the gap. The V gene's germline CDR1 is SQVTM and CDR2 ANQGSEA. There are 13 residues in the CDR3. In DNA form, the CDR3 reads TGCAGCGTGACAGACAGTCATTCTATTGAAGCTTTCTTT. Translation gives CSVTDSHSIEAFF.

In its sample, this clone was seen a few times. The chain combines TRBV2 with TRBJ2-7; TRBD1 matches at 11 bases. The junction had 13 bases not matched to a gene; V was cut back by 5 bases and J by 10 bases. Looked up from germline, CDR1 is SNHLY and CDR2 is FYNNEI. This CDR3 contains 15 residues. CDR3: CASSPPRGQGGIQYF. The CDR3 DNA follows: TGTGCCAGCAGTCCGCCTAGGGGACAGGGGGGGATCCAGTACTTC.

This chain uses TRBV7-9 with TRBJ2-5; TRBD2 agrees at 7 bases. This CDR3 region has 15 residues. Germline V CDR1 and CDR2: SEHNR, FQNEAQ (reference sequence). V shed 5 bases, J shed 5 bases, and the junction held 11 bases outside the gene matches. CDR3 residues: CASSTPRGVGETQYF. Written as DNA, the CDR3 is TGTGCCAGCAGCACCCCCCGGGGGGTGGGGGAGACCCAGTACTTC. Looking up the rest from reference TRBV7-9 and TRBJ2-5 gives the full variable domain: DTGVSQNPRHKITKRGQNVTFRCDPISEHNRLYWYRQTLGQGPEFLTYFQNEAQLEKSRLLSDRFSAERPKGSFSTLEIQRTEQGDSAMYLCASSTPRGVGETQYFGPGTRLLVL.

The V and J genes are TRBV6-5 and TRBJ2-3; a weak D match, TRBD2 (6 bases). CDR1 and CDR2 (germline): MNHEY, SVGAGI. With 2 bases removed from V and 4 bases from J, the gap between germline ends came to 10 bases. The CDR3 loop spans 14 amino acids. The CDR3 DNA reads TGTGCCAGCAGTTACGGATCTAGCGCAGATACGCAGTATTTT. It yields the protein CASSYGSSADTQYF.

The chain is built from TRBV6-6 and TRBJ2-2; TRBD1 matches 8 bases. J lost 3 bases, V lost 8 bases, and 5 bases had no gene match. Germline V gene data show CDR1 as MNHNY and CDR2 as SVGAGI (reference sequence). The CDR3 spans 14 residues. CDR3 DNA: TGTGCCAGCGTTCAGGGGGCCTACACCGGGGAGCTGTTTTTT. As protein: CASVQGAYTGELFF.

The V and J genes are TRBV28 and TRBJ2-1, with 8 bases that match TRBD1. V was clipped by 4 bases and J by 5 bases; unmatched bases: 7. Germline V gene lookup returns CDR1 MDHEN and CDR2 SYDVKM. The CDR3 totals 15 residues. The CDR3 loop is CASSSPGTGHNEQFF. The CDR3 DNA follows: TGTGCCAGCAGTTCCCCCGGGACAGGACACAATGAGCAGTTCTTC.

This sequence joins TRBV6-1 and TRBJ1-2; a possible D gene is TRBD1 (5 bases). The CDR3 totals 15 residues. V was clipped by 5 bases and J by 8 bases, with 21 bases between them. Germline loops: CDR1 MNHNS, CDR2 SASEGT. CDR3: CASSLEGGVTRGYTF. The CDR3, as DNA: TGTGCCAGCAGTTTGGAGGGAGGGGTGACAAGAGGCTACACCTTC.

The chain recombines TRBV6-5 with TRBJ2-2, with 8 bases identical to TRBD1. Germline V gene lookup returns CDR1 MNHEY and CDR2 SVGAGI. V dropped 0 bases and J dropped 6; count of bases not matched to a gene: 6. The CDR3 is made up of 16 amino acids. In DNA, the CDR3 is TGTGCCAGCAGTTACTCAACAGGGGGAAGTGCCGGGGAGCTGTTTTTT. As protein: CASSYSTGGSAGELFF.

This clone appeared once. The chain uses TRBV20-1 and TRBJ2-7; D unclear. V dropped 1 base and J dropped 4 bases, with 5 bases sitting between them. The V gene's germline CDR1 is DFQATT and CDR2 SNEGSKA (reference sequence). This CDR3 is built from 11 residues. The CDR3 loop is CSARGAYEQYF. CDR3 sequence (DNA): TGCAGTGCTAGAGGGGCTTACGAGCAGTACTTC.

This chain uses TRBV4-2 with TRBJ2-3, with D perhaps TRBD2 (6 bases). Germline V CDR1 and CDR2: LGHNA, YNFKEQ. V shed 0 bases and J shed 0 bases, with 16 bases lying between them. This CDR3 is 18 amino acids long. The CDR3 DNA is TGTGCCAGCAGCCAAGATTTCGGACTACTACAAAGCACAGATACGCAGTATTTT. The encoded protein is CASSQDFGLLQSTDTQYF.

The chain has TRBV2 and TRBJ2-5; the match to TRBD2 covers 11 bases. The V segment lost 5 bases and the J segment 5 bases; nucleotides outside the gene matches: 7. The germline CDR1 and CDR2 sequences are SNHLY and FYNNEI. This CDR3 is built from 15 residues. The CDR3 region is CASSLAGGRGETQYF. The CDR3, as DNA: TGTGCCAGCAGTTTAGCGGGGGGGCGGGGTGAGACCCAGTACTTC.

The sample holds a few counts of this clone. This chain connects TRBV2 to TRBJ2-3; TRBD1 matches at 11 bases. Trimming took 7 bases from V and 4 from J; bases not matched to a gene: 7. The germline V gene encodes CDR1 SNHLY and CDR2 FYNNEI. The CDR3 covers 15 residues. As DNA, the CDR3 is TGTGCCAGCAACCATGGACAGGGGGCGGCAGATACGCAGTATTTT. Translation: CASNHGQGAADTQYF.